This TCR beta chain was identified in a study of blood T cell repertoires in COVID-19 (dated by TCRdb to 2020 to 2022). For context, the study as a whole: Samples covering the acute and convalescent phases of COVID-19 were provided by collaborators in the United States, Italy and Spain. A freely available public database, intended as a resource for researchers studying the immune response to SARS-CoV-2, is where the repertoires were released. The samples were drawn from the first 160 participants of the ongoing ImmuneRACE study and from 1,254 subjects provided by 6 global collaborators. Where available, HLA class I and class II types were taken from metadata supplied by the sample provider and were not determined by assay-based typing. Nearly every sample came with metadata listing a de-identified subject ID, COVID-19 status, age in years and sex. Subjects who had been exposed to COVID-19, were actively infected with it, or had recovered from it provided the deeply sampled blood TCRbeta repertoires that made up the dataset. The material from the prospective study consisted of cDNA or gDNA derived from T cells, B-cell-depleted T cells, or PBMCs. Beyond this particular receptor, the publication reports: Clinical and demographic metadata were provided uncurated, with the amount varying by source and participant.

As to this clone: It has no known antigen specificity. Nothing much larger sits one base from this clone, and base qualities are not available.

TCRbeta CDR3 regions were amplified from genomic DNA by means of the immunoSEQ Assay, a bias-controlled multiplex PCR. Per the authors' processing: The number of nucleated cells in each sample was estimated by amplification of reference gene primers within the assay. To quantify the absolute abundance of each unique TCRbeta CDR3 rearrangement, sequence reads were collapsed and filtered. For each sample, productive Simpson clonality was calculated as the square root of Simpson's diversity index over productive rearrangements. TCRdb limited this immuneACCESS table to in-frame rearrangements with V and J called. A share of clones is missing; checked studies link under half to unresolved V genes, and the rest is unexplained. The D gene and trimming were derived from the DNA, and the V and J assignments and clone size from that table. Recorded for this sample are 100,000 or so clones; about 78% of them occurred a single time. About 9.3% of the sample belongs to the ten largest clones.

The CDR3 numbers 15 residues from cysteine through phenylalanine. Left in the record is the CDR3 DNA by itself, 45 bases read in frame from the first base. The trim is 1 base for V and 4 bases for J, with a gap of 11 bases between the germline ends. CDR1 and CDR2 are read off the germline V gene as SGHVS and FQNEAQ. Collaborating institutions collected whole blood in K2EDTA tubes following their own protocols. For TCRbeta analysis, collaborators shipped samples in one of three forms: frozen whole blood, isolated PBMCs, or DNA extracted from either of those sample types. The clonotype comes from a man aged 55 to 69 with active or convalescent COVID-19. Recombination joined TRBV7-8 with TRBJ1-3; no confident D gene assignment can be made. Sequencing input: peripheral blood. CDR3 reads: CASSLDGSPGNTIYF. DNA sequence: TGTGCCAGCAGCTTAGACGGGAGTCCCGGAAACACCATATATTTT.